These 2 T cell receptor beta chains were sequenced from one sample in a study of blood T cell repertoires in COVID-19. TCRdb keeps only in-frame clones here, not all; method: immunoSEQ multiplex PCR. The profile shows some 130,000 clones, more than 90% of them singletons. Source material: peripheral blood. The source of these receptors is a man in his fifties or sixties with COVID-19, enrolled during active disease.

The chain links TRBV11-2 to TRBJ2-7, with D unclear. Between the trimmed V and J ends, which lost 1 base and 4 bases, there was a span of 17 bases. This CDR3 spans 16 amino acids. CDR1 SGHAT and CDR2 FQNNGV come from the germline V gene. The CDR3 spells CASSLVGGPAEYEQYF. The CDR3 nucleotides read TGTGCCAGCAGCTTAGTGGGTGGCCCTGCGGAGTACGAGCAGTACTTC.

This rearrangement joins TRBV18 to TRBJ1-1; the match to TRBD1 covers 7 bases. This CDR3 spans 15 amino acids. V shed 2 bases, J shed 3 bases, and the junction held 6 bases outside the gene matches. The germline V gene encodes CDR1 KGHSH and CDR2 LQKENI. CDR3 amino acids: CASSPSTGMDTEAFF. The CDR3 DNA follows: TGTGCCAGCTCACCATCGACAGGGATGGACACTGAAGCTTTCTTT.